The 22 T cell receptor beta chains presented below share a single source sample, sequenced in a study of CD8 T cells in Susac syndrome. After extraction with the RNeasy kit, about 0.45 to 1 ug of the RNA was reverse transcribed using random hexamers. TCRdb used MiXCR to reprocess the immunoSEQ multiplex PCR reads, holding one entry per CDR3 protein. The sample records hundreds of thousands of distinct CDR3 sequences, over 90% being singletons. The specimen was CD4+ T cells from PBMCs. The receptors shown here come from a human donor with Susac syndrome.

The rearrangement uses TRBV4-3 and TRBJ2-3, with D unresolved. The CDR3 runs 15 residues. The V and J ends lost 0 bases and 1 base respectively, with 8 bases between them. CDR1 is LGHNA, CDR2 YSLEER, per germline. The CDR3 protein is CASSQDIARTDTQYF. The CDR3 nucleotides are TGCGCCAGCAGCCAAGATATAGCTCGCACAGATACGCAGTATTTT.

The chain links TRBV15 to TRBJ2-3, with 7 bases matching TRBD2. The trim removed 2 bases at V and 5 bases at J, leaving 4 bases unmatched. The CDR3 runs to 14 residues. Germline V lookup: CDR1 LNHNV, CDR2 YYDKDF (reference sequence). CDR3 residues: CATSRFRGVDTQYF. CDR3 DNA: TGTGCCACCAGCAGATTTCGGGGGGTAGATACGCAGTATTTT.

V gene TRBV12-3 or TRBV12-4 combines with J gene TRBJ1-2; D unclear. The V end was cut by 5 bases, the J end by 5 bases, with 9 bases between. The CDR3 sequence is 12 residues long. The CDR3 region is CASSERRYGYTF. CDR3 nucleotide sequence: TGTGCCAGCAGTGAGAGGAGGTATGGCTACACCTTC.

V is TRBV28 and J is TRBJ2-2; no clear D. The CDR3 sequence is 17 residues long. Trimming removed 2 bases from V and 0 bases from J, with 13 bases in between. The V gene's germline CDR1 is MDHEN and CDR2 SYDVKM. CDR3 in amino acids: CASSLNLVSANTGELFF. The DNA of the CDR3 is TGTGCCAGCAGTTTAAATCTTGTCAGCGCGAACACCGGGGAGCTGTTTTTT.

This sequence joins TRBV24-1 and TRBJ2-5; 8 bases map to TRBD2. Losses at the gene ends were 5 bases for V and 3 bases for J; bases not matched to a gene: 10. The germline gives CDR1 KGHDR, CDR2 SFDVKD. The CDR3 has 16 amino acids. In DNA form, the CDR3 reads TGTGCCACCAGTGTTGGGAAGCGGGGGTCGAAAGAGACCCAGTACTTC. Amino acids: CATSVGKRGSKETQYF.

J is TRBJ2-7 and V is TRBV3-1, with D hard to call. Trimming left V 2 bases short and J 2 bases short, with 10 bases between. CDR3 size: 14 residues. From germline, CDR1 is LGHDT and CDR2 YNNKEL (reference sequence). The CDR3 region is CASSQTGRTYEQYF. The CDR3 coding sequence is TGTGCCAGCAGCCAAACGGGTAGGACCTACGAGCAGTACTTC.

The chain uses TRBV30 and TRBJ1-2; 7 bases fit TRBD1. Germline V lookup: CDR1 GTSNPN, CDR2 SVGIG (reference sequence). The CDR3 has 13 residues. The V segment lost 0 bases and the J segment 4 bases; nucleotides outside the gene matches: 2. The CDR3 region has the DNA TGTGCCTGGAGTGTACAGGGGTTCTATGGCTACACCTTC. It is translated as CAWSVQGFYGYTF. Based on the CDR3 plus reference TRBV30 and TRBJ1-2, the full variable domain is SQTIHQWPATLVQPVGSPLSLECTVEGTSNPNLYWYRQAAGRGLQLLFYSVGIGQISSEVPQNLSASRPQDRQFILSSKKLLLSDSGFYLCAWSVQGFYGYTFGSGTRLTVV.

The rearrangement uses TRBV29-1 and TRBJ1-1, with D possibly TRBD1 on 6 matching bases. The CDR3 runs to 12 residues. Germline loops: CDR1 SQVTM, CDR2 ANQGSEA. Trimming removed 7 bases from V and 3 bases from J, with 12 bases in between. The CDR3 is CSAQGPDTEAFF. In DNA, the CDR3 is TGCAGCGCACAGGGCCCGGACACTGAAGCTTTCTTT.

The chain combines TRBV20-1 with TRBJ2-7; D might be TRBD2 (5 bases). V lost 0 bases and J lost 3, with 9 bases in between. CDR1 is DFQATT, CDR2 SNEGSKA, per germline (reference sequence). This CDR3 is built from 13 residues. The CDR3 sequence: CSARDGIGYEQYF. As DNA, the CDR3 is TGCAGTGCTAGAGACGGGATTGGCTACGAGCAGTACTTC.

The CDR3 region has the DNA TGTGCCAGCAGCTTAACTTTTGAGTACGGGGCACACAATGAGCAGTTCTTC. Translating gives CASSLTFEYGAHNEQFF. The V gene is TRBV7-3, the J gene TRBJ2-1; the D gene could be TRBD1 or TRBD2 (5 bases each). From germline, CDR1 is SGHTA and CDR2 FQGTGA. Trimming removed 0 bases at V and 5 bases at J, with 17 bases between. This CDR3 contains 17 residues.

The chain is built from TRBV20-1 and TRBJ1-4; D gene ambiguous. The CDR3 contains 13 residues. Deletions cut 7 bases from V and 0 bases from J, with 9 bases between. Germline values: CDR1 DFQATT, CDR2 SNEGSKA (reference sequence). The CDR3 spells CSVWAATNEKLFF. The CDR3 DNA reads TGCAGTGTTTGGGCTGCAACTAATGAAAAACTGTTTTTT.

The chain employs TRBV20-1 and TRBJ2-5; 8 bases line up with TRBD2. In germline, CDR1 is DFQATT, CDR2 SNEGSKA (reference sequence). Trimming at V came to 3 bases and at J to 1 base, leaving 4 bases not matched to a gene. CDR3 length: 14 residues. CDR3 DNA sequence: TGCAGTGCTAGTATAGCGGGATTCCAAGAGACCCAGTACTTC. Protein sequence: CSASIAGFQETQYF.

The chain uses TRBV3-1 and TRBJ1-1; 7 bases fit TRBD1. Germline V gives CDR1 LGHDT, CDR2 YNNKEL (reference sequence). J lost 4 bases, V lost 4 bases, and 6 bases had no gene match. This CDR3 spans 14 amino acids. The CDR3 here is CASSRGDSTTEAFF. The CDR3 nucleotides read TGTGCCAGCAGCCGAGGGGACAGTACCACTGAAGCTTTCTTT.

The chain employs TRBV6-5 and TRBJ1-2; TRBD1 aligns across 7 bases. The CDR3 has 13 amino acids. Trimming at V came to 10 bases and at J to 3 bases, leaving 8 bases not matched to a gene. Germline CDR1 reads MNHEY; CDR2 reads SVGAGI. The CDR3 region is CATSTGLDYGYTF. The CDR3 bases are TGTGCCACCTCGACAGGGCTGGACTATGGCTACACCTTC.

The rearrangement uses TRBV29-1 and TRBJ1-5; D may be TRBD1 (5 bases). The germline V and J ends were trimmed by 3 bases and 0 bases, with 6 bases remaining between them. CDR1 and CDR2 from the germline V gene are SQVTM and ANQGSEA. The CDR3 is made up of 13 amino acids. Here the CDR3 reads CSVDGGSNQPQHF. The CDR3 DNA reads as TGCAGCGTTGACGGGGGTAGCAATCAGCCCCAGCATTTT. Drawing the rest from reference TRBV29-1 and TRBJ1-5, the complete variable domain is SAVISQKPSRDICQRGTSLTIQCQVDSQVTMMFWYRQQPGQSLTLIATANQGSEATYESGFVIDKFPISRPNLTFSTLTVSNMSPEDSSIYLCSVDGGSNQPQHFGDGTRLSIL.

The genes are TRBV7-9 and TRBJ1-4, with TRBD1 matching 10 bases. The CDR3 contains 15 residues. Germline CDR1 reads SEHNR; CDR2 reads FQNEAQ (reference sequence). With V trimmed by 5 bases and J by 5 bases, 5 bases remained unmatched. CDR3 DNA sequence: TGTGCCAGCAGCGTACCGGGACAGGGGAATGAAAAACTGTTTTTT. It is translated as CASSVPGQGNEKLFF.

This clonotype was seen once. The rearrangement links TRBV20-1 to TRBJ1-5; D unresolved. This CDR3 has 14 residues. Germline V gene data show CDR1 as DFQATT and CDR2 as SNEGSKA (reference sequence). V lost 0 bases, J lost 11 bases, and 17 bases lay in between. The CDR3 bases are TGCAGTGCTAGAGATCGGAACAGCCTCCGCTCCCAGCATTTT. Translation gives CSARDRNSLRSQHF.

The chain employs TRBV3-1 and TRBJ2-5, with D perhaps matching TRBD2 (5 bases). CDR1 and CDR2 (germline): LGHDT, YNNKEL (reference sequence). V was trimmed by 10 bases and J by 2 bases, leaving 20 bases between them. This CDR3 is built from 15 residues. The CDR3 DNA is TGTGCCACCCACGATAACACGGGATCGCAAGAGACCCAGTACTTC. Its translation: CATHDNTGSQETQYF.

This chain connects TRBV6-5 to TRBJ1-6; D is perhaps TRBD1 (5 bases). This CDR3 contains 19 residues. V lost 0 bases and J lost 0, with 15 bases in between. From germline, CDR1 is MNHEY and CDR2 SVGAGI. The CDR3 DNA is TGTGCCAGCAGTTACTCCCGGGGACTCCTGAGCTCCTATAATTCACCCCTCCACTTT. Protein product: CASSYSRGLLSSYNSPLHF.

J is TRBJ2-5 and V is TRBV20-1, with 8 bases fitting TRBD2. V was clipped by 6 bases and J by 3 bases; unmatched bases: 3. The CDR3 runs 12 residues. The germline gives CDR1 DFQATT, CDR2 SNEGSKA (reference sequence). CDR3 amino acids: CSASTSEETQYF. CDR3 sequence (DNA): TGCAGTGCATCGACTAGCGAAGAGACCCAGTACTTC.

The J gene is TRBJ2-1, the V gene TRBV7-3; D gene uncertain. This CDR3 is 13 amino acids long. V shed 4 bases and J shed 5 bases, with 9 bases lying between them. CDR1 and CDR2 (germline): SGHTA, FQGTGA. The CDR3, as DNA: TGTGCCAGCAGCTCCTTGGGCAACAATGAGCAGTTCTTC. Protein sequence: CASSSLGNNEQFF.

V gene TRBV4-3 combines with J gene TRBJ1-2, with 8 bases that match TRBD1. CDR3 size: 15 residues. V shed 3 bases and J 2 bases; nucleotides not matched to a gene: 5. Per germline, CDR1 LGHNA and CDR2 YSLEER. CDR3 DNA: TGCGCCAGCAGCCAGAGGGACAGGATCAACTATGGCTACACCTTC. Protein product: CASSQRDRINYGYTF.